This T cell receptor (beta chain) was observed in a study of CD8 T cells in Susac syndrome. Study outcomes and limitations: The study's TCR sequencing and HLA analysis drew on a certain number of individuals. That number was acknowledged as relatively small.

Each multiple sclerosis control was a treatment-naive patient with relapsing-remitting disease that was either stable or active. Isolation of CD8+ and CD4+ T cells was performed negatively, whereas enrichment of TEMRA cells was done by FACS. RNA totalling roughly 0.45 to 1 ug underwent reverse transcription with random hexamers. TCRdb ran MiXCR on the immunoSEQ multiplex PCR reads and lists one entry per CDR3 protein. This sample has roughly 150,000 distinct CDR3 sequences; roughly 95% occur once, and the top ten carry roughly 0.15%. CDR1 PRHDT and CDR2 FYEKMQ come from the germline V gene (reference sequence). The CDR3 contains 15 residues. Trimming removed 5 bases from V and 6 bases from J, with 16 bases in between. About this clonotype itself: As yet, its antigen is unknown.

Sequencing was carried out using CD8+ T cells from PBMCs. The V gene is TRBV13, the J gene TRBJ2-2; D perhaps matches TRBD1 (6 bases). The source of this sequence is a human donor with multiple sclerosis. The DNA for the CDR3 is TGTGCCAGCAGCCCTACTCAGGGGTTGCCCGGGGAGCTGTTTTTT. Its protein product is CASSPTQGLPGELFF.